This TCR beta chain originates from a study of blood T cell repertoires in COVID-19. About the study: Some COVID-19 samples were acute and others convalescent; all came from the United States, Italy and Spain. From T cells, B-cell-depleted T cells, or PBMCs came the material, which was cDNA or gDNA.

The V and J ends lost 8 bases and 2 bases respectively, with 16 bases between them. Per the germline V gene, CDR1 is MNHEY and CDR2 is SVGAGI. The CDR3 has 14 residues. Method: immunoSEQ multiplex PCR; TCRdb's copy keeps in-frame clones and lacks some. The repertoire has about 11,000 clones, 80% to 90% of them found once; the top ten carry roughly a third. The rearrangement links TRBV6-5 to TRBJ2-7; unclear D gene. The receptor was derived from a man in his fifties with active COVID-19. The sample comprised peripheral blood. CDR3 nucleotide sequence: TGTGCCAGCTCCCTAAACGGTCCTCCCTACGAGCAGTACTTC. Translated: CASSLNGPPYEQYF.